A selection of T cell receptor beta chains follows, all from one sample in a study of blood T cell repertoires in COVID-19. The protocol was immunoSEQ multiplex PCR, while the TCRdb copy is restricted to in-frame clones and leaves out a portion. The data show around 64,000 clones, with 87% seen just once and 5.2% held by the top ten. The sequencing sample was made of peripheral blood. The source is a man aged 50-60 years with active COVID-19. Each CDR3 is given with its conserved first and last residue. The D gene is left open where the match is weak. Size values are once, few and many counts, or a class for expanded clones, and some rows have none.

V	size	J	D	DNA	CDR3
TRBV28	NA	TRBJ1-5	NA	TGTGCCAGCAGTTTAGGGGGACTTAGCAATCAGCCCCAGCATTTT	CASSLGGLSNQPQHF
TRBV5-1	few	TRBJ2-5	TRBD1	TGCGCCAGCAGCCGGGACAGGGAAGGAGAGACCCAGTACTTC	CASSRDREGETQYF
TRBV5-1	NA	TRBJ2-2	NA	TGCGCCAGCAGCTTTAGCGTGAACGGGGAGCTGTTTTTT	CASSFSVNGELFF
TRBV13	NA	TRBJ1-4	NA	TGTGCCAGCAGCCCCCGGGGGATACAAAAACTGTTTTTT	CASSPRGIQKLFF
TRBV14	NA	TRBJ2-2	TRBD1	TGTGCCAGCTCCCGGGGACAGGGATGGACCGGGGAGCTGTTTTTT	CASSRGQGWTGELFF
TRBV3-1/TRBV3-2	NA	TRBJ1-4	NA	TGTGCCAGCAGCCACGCAACTAATGAAAAACTGTTTTTT	CASSHATNEKLFF
TRBV7-9	NA	TRBJ2-3	TRBD2	TGTGCCAGCAGCCTTGAGACTAGCGGGAGCCTGACAGATACGCAGTATTTT	CASSLETSGSLTDTQYF
TRBV11-2	NA	TRBJ1-4	NA	TGTGCCAGCAGCTTACGGGCAACTAATGAAAAACTGTTTTTT	CASSLRATNEKLFF
TRBV19	NA	TRBJ2-5	TRBD2	TGTGCCAGTAGTATAGTTACGGGAGGTATTGAAGAGACCCAGTACTTC	CASSIVTGGIEETQYF
TRBV6-4	NA	TRBJ2-1	TRBD2	TGTGCCAGCAGCACCATTAGCGGGAGGGCCTACAATGAGCAGTTCTTC	CASSTISGRAYNEQFF
TRBV19	NA	TRBJ2-2	TRBD1	TGTGCCAGTAGTATTTCACAGGGGGCGAACACCGGGGAGCTGTTTTTT	CASSISQGANTGELFF
TRBV7-3	NA	TRBJ2-1	NA	TGTGCCAGCAGCTCACCAGGGGACAATGAGCAGTTCTTC	CASSSPGDNEQFF
TRBV4-3	few	TRBJ1-2	NA	TGCGCCAGCAGACAAGGCGCCAGAGGGACTAACTATGGCTACACCTTC	CASRQGARGTNYGYTF
TRBV5-5	NA	TRBJ2-3	TRBD2	TGTGCCAGCAGCAGACTAGCGGAGCGCTACACAGATACGCAGTATTTT	CASSRLAERYTDTQYF
TRBV19	NA	TRBJ1-4	NA	TGTGCCAGTACACACTCAGGGGCAACTAATGAAAAACTGTTTTTT	CASTHSGATNEKLFF
TRBV2	NA	TRBJ1-2	TRBD1	TGTGCCAGCAGTGAAACGTTTTGGACAGGTCGGAACTATGGCTACACCTTC	CASSETFWTGRNYGYTF
TRBV15	NA	TRBJ1-5	NA	TGTGCCACCAGCATTCCAGACTTTGGGCCCCAGCATTTT	CATSIPDFGPQHF
TRBV5-6	NA	TRBJ2-7	TRBD1	TGTGCCAGCAGCTCCCTGGACAGGCTATCCTACGAGCAGTACTTC	CASSSLDRLSYEQYF
TRBV6-6	NA	TRBJ2-7	NA	TGTGCCAGCAGCAGGTTGTATGGGTACGAGCAGTACTTC	CASSRLYGYEQYF
TRBV5-4	few	TRBJ2-1	NA	TGTGCCAGCAGCGCCCTCCCTAGGGGTGAGCAGTTCTTC	CASSALPRGEQFF
TRBV6-5	NA	TRBJ2-7	TRBD1	TGTGCCAGCAGTCTGGGACAGGGCGGTCCCTACGAGCAGTACTTC	CASSLGQGGPYEQYF
TRBV27	NA	TRBJ1-1	NA	TGTGCCAGCAGTTTTATTGGGGGAGGCACTGAAGCTTTCTTT	CASSFIGGGTEAFF
TRBV9	NA	TRBJ2-7	NA	TGTGCCAGCAGCGTGGCAGGGGGGTCGAGGGAGCAGTACTTC	CASSVAGGSREQYF
TRBV6-5	NA	TRBJ2-5	NA	TGTGCCAGCAGGGACAGCCTCCAAGAGACCCAGTACTTC	CASRDSLQETQYF
TRBV7-7	NA	TRBJ2-3	NA	TGTGCTAGCAGCTTAGCCGGTGTAGATACGCAGTATTTT	CASSLAGVDTQYF
TRBV10-1	once	TRBJ2-3	NA	TGCGCCAGCAGTGAGTCTTACGGGGACACAGATACGCAGTATTTT	CASSESYGDTDTQYF
TRBV10-2	NA	TRBJ2-7	NA	TGCGCCAGCAAAGGGCGAGCGGAGACGTATGAGCAGTACTTC	CASKGRAETYEQYF
TRBV5-1	NA	TRBJ1-3	NA	TGCGCCAGCAGCTCCGGACAGTCTGGAAACACCATATATTTT	CASSSGQSGNTIYF
TRBV19	NA	TRBJ2-7	NA	TGTGCCAGTAGTATAGGCCTCGGGGGTGGGACCGAGCAGTACTTC	CASSIGLGGGTEQYF
TRBV29-1	NA	TRBJ2-4	NA	TGCAGCGTCAGCCGGGACACAAAAAACATTCAGTACTTC	CSVSRDTKNIQYF
TRBV29-1	NA	TRBJ2-2	NA	TGCAGCGCACGAATTGGGACACCGATAGGCGGGGAGCTGTTTTTT	CSARIGTPIGGELFF